This T cell receptor beta chain was sequenced during a study of T-cell memory formation after mild COVID-19. This clonotype was observed a handful of times. V was clipped by 3 bases and J by 2 bases; unmatched bases: 2. This CDR3 has 13 amino acids. Germline V gene lookup returns CDR1 SGHRS and CDR2 YFSETQ. TCRdb reprocessed the 5' RACE reads with MiXCR, giving one entry per CDR3 protein. Among approximately 250,000 distinct CDR3 sequences listed, 16% were seen once. The sample comprised PBMCs or a T cell subset sorted from them (not recorded which). J is TRBJ2-7 and V is TRBV5-1, with 7 nucleotides matching TRBD1. The source of this sequence is a young man who had mild COVID-19 (a few samples of this study predate the infection). Cell type and time point are not known. The CDR3 loop reads CASSYGQAYEQYF. The DNA of the CDR3 is TGCGCCAGCAGCTATGGACAGGCCTACGAGCAGTACTTC.